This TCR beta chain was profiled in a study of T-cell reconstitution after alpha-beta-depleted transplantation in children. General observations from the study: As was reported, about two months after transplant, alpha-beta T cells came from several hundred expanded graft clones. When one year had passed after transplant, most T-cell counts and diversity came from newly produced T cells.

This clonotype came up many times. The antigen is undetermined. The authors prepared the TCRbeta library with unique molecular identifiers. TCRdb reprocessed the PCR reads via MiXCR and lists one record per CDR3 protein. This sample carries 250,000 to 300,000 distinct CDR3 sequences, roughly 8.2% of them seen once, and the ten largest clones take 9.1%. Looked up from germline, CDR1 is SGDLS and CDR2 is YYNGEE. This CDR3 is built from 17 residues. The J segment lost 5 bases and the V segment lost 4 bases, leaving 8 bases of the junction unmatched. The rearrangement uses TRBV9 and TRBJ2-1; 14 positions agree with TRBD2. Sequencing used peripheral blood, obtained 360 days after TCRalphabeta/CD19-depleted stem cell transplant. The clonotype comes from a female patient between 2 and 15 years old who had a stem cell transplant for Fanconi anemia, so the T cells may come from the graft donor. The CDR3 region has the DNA TGTGCCAGCAGCATCCCTGGGGGACTAGCGGGGGACAATGAGCAGTTCTTC. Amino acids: CASSIPGGLAGDNEQFF.